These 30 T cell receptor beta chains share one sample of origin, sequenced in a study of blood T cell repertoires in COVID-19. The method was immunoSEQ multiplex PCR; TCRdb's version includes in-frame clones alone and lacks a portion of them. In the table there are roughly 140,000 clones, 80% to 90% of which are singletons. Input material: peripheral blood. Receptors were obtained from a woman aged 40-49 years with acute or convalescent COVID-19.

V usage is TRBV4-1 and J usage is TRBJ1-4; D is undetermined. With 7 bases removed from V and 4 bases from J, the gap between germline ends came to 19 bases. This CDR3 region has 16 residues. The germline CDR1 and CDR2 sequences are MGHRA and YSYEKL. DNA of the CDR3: TGCGCCAGCAACTCCGACTGGATGACTTTTAATGAAAAACTGTTTTTT. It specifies CASNSDWMTFNEKLFF.

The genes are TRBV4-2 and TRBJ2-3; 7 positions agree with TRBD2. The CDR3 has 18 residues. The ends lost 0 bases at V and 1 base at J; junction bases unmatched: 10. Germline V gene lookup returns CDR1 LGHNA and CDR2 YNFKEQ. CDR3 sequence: CASSQDPVGGSGTDTQYF. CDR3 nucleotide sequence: TGTGCCAGCAGCCAAGATCCCGTCGGGGGGTCCGGCACAGATACGCAGTATTTT.

The CDR3 is CASSLRGNLGNEQFF. The CDR3 DNA reads as TGCGCCAGCAGCTTAAGAGGGAATCTTGGCAATGAGCAGTTCTTC. The rearrangement uses TRBV5-1 and TRBJ2-1; possible D gene TRBD2, 5 bases. Trimming took off 2 bases at V and 6 bases at J, with 15 bases between the two ends. The germline CDR1 and CDR2 sequences are SGHRS and YFSETQ. The CDR3 runs to 15 residues.

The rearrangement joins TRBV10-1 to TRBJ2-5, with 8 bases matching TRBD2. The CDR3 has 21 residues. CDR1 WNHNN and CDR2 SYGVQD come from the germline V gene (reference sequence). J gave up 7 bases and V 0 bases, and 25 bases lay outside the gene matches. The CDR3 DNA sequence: TGCGCCAGCAGTGAGTCCTATCCTCAGCGGGAGTTGACGATTGAGTGGGGGACCCAGTACTTC. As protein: CASSESYPQRELTIEWGTQYF.

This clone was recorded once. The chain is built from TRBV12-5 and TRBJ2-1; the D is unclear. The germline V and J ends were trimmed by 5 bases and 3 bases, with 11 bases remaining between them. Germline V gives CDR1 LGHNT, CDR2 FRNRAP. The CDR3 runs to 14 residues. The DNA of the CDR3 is TGTGCTAGTGGTCTTGGCGGATACTACAATGAGCAGTTCTTC. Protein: CASGLGGYYNEQFF. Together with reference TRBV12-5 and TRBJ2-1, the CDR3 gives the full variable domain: DARVTQTPRHKVTEMGQEVTMRCQPILGHNTVFWYRQTMMQGLELLAYFRNRAPLDDSGMPKDRFSAEMPDATLATLKIQPSEPRDSAVYFCASGLGGYYNEQFFGPGTRLTVL.

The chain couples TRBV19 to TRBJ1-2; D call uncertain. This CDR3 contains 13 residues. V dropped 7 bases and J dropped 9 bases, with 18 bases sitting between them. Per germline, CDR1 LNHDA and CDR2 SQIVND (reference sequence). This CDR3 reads CASIPPVYFCYTF. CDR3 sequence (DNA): TGTGCCAGTATTCCCCCCGTATATTTTTGCTACACCTTC.

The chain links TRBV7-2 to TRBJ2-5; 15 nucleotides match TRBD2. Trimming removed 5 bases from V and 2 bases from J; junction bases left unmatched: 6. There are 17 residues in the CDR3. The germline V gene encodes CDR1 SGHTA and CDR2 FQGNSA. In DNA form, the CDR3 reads TGTGCCAGCAGCACCCGGACTAGCGGGAGGGCTCAAGAGACCCAGTACTTC. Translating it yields CASSTRTSGRAQETQYF.

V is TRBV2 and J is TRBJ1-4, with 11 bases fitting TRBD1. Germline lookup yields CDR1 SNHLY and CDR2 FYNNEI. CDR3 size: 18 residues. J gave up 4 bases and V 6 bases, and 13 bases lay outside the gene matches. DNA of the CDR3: TGTGCCAGCAGCCAACACGGGACAGGGGGGACTAATAATGAAAAACTGTTTTTT. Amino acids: CASSQHGTGGTNNEKLFF.

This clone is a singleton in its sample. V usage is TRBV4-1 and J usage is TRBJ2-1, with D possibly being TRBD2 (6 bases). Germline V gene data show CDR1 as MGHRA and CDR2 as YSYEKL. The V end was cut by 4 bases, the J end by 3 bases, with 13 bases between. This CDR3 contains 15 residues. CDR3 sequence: CASSLKGRDYNEQFF. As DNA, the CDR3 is TGCGCCAGCAGCCTCAAAGGGCGGGACTACAATGAGCAGTTCTTC.

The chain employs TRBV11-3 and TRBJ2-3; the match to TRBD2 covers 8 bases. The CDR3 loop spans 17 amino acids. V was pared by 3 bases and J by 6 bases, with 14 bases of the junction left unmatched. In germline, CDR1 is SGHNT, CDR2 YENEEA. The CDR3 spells CASSLELAVRWSDTQYF. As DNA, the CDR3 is TGTGCCAGCAGCTTGGAACTAGCGGTCCGTTGGTCGGATACGCAGTATTTT. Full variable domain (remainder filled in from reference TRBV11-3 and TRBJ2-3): EAGVVQSPRYKIIEKKQPVAFWCNPISGHNTLYWYLQNLGQGPELLIRYENEEAVDDSQLPKDRFSAERLKGVDSTLKIQPAELGDSAVYLCASSLELAVRWSDTQYFGPGTRLTVL.

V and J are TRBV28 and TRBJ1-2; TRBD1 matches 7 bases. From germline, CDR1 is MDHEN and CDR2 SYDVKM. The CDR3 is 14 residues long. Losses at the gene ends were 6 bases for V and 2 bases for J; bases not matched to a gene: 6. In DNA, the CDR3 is TGTGCCAGCAGCACTCACAGGGGAAACTATGGCTACACCTTC. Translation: CASSTHRGNYGYTF.

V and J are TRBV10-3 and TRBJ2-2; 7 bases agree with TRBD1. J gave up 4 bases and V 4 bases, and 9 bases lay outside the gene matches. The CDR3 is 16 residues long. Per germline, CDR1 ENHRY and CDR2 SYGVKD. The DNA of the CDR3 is TGTGCCATCAGTGGCAAGGGGGCGCCTGGCACCGGGGAGCTGTTTTTT. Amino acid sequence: CAISGKGAPGTGELFF.

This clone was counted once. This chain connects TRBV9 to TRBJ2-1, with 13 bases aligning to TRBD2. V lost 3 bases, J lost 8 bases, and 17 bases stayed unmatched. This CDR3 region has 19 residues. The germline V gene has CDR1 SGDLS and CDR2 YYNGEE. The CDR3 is CASSAVPFTSGGGMDEQFF. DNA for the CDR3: TGTGCCAGCAGCGCGGTACCCTTCACTAGCGGGGGGGGAATGGATGAGCAGTTCTTC.

The CDR3 nucleotides read TGTGCCAGCAGCTTAGAAGCGAATTCACCCCTCCACTTT. Translation gives CASSLEANSPLHF. V usage is TRBV7-2 and J usage is TRBJ1-6; no clear D. V was cut by 1 base and J by 7 bases, with 5 bases left in between. CDR3 length: 13 residues. In germline, CDR1 is SGHTA, CDR2 FQGNSA.

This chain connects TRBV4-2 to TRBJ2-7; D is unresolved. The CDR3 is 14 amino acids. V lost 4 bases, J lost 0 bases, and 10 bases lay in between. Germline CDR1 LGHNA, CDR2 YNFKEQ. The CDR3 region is CASSPWAFSYEQYF. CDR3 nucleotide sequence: TGTGCCAGCAGCCCCTGGGCATTCTCCTACGAGCAGTACTTC.

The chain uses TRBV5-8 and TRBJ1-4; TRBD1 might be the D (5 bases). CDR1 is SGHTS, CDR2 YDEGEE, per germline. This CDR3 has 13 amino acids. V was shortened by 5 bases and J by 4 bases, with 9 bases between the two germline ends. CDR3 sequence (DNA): TGTGCCAGCAGAGGGGCAAATAATGAAAAACTGTTTTTT. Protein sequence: CASRGANNEKLFF.

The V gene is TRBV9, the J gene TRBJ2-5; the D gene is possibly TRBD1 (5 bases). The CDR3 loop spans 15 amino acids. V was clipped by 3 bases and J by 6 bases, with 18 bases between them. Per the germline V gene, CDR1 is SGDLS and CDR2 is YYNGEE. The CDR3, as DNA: TGTGCCAGCAGCGCTAGTCGTTGGGGCCAGAAGACCCAGTACTTC. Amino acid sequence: CASSASRWGQKTQYF.

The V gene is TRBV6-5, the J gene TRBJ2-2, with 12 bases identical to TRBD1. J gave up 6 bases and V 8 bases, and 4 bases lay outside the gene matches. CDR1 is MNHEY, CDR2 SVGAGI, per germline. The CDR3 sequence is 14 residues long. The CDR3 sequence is CASGTGGKAGELFF. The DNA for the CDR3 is TGTGCCAGCGGGACAGGGGGCAAGGCCGGGGAGCTGTTTTTT.

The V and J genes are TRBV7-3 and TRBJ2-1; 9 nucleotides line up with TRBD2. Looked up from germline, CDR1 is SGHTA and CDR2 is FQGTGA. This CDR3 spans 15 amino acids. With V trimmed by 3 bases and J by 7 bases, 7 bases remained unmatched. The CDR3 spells CASSLAGTSWNEQFF. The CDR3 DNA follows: TGTGCCAGCAGCTTGGCCGGGACTAGCTGGAATGAGCAGTTCTTC.

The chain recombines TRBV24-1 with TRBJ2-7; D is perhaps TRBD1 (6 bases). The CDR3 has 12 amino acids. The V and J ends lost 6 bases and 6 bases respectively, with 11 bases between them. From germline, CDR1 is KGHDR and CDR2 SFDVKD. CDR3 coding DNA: TGTGCCACCAGTCAGGGGTTGGGCGAGCAGTACTTC. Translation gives CATSQGLGEQYF.

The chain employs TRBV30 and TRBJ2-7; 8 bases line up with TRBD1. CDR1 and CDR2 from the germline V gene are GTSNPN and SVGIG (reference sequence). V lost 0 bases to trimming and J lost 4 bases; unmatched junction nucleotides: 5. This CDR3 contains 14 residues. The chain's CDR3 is CAWSVAGGVYEQYF. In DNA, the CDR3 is TGTGCCTGGAGTGTAGCAGGGGGCGTGTACGAGCAGTACTTC.

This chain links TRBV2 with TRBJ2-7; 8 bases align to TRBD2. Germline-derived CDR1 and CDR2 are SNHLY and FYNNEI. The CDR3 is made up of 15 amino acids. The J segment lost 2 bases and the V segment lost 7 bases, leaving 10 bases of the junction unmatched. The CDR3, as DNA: TGTGCCAGCAAAGTCCTAGCGGGTTCGACCTACGAGCAGTACTTC. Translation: CASKVLAGSTYEQYF.

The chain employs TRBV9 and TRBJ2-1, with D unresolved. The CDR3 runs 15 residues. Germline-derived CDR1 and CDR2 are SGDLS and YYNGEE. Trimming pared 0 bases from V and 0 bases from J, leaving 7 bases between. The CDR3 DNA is TGTGCCAGCAGCGTAGAAATTAGCTCCTACAATGAGCAGTTCTTC. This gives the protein CASSVEISSYNEQFF.

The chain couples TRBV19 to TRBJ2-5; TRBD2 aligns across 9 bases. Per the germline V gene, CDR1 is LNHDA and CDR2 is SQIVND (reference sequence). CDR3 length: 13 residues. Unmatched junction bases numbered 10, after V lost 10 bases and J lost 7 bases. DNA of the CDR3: TGTGCCACCGCGACTAGCGGAGACGGGACCCAGTACTTC. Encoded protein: CATATSGDGTQYF.

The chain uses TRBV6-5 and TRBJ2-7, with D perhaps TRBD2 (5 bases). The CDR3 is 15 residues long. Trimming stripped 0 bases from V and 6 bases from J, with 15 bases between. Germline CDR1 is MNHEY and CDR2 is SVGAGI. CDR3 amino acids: CASSYSFSVGAEQYF. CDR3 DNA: TGTGCCAGCAGTTACTCGTTTTCTGTGGGAGCCGAGCAGTACTTC.

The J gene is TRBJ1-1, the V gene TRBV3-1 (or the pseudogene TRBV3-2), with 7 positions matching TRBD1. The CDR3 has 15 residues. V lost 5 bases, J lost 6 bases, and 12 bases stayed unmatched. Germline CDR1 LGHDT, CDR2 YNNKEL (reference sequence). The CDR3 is CASSVFSSGGSEAFF. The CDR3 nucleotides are TGTGCCAGCAGCGTATTTTCCTCAGGGGGATCTGAAGCTTTCTTT.

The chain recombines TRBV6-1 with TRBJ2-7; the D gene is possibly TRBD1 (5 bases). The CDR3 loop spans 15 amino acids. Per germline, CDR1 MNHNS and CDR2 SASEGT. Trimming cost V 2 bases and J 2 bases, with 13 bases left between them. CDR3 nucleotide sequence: TGTGCCAGCAGTGAATATCAGGGTAGGACCTACGAGCAGTACTTC. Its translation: CASSEYQGRTYEQYF.

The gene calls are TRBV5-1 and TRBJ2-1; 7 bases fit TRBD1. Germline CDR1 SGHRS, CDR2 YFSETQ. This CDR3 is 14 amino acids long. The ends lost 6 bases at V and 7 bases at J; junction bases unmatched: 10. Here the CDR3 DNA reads TGCGCCAGCAACCTTGGACAGGCGACTAATGAGCAGTTCTTC. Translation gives CASNLGQATNEQFF.

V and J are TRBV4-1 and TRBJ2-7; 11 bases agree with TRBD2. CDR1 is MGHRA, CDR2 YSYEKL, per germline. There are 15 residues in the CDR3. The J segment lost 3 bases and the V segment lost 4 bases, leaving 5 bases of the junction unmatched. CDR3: CASSRGTSGLYEQYF. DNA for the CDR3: TGCGCCAGCAGCCGCGGGACTAGCGGACTCTACGAGCAGTACTTC.

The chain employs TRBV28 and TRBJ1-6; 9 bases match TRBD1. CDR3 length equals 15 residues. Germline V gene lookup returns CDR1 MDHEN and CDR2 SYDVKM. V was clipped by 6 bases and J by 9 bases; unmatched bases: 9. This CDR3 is CASRNRDRVTSPLHF. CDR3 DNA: TGTGCCAGCAGGAACCGGGACAGGGTTACTTCACCCCTCCACTTT.